The TCR beta chain under discussion was sequenced for a study of spatial heterogeneity in lung cancer. Overall study: The donors, around 72 patients with untreated early-stage non-small cell lung cancer, provided the samples. Study-wide findings and caveats: Detection of ubiquitous tumor TCRs in blood was higher at resection than follow-up.

The time point is: blood at routine non-recurrence follow-up after resection. A remark on this clonotype: The target antigen is unknown.

TCR cDNA molecules were tagged individually, and each one carried a unique molecular identifier. One entry per CDR3 protein results from TCRdb running MiXCR on the 5' RACE reads. The sample consists of roughly 110,000 distinct CDR3 sequences, more than 10% of them appearing once. The sequence was collected from a female donor with early-stage non-small cell lung cancer. The sequenced sample was PBMCs, obtained at follow-up.

CDR3 loop: CASSPAFSGNTIYF. The DNA of the CDR3 is TGTGCCAGCAGCCCCGCCTTTTCTGGAAACACCATATATTTT. V and J are TRBV28 and TRBJ1-3; no clear D. Germline CDR1 MDHEN, CDR2 SYDVKM. V lost 6 bases and J 1 base, leaving 10 bases between the germline ends. The CDR3 has 14 residues.